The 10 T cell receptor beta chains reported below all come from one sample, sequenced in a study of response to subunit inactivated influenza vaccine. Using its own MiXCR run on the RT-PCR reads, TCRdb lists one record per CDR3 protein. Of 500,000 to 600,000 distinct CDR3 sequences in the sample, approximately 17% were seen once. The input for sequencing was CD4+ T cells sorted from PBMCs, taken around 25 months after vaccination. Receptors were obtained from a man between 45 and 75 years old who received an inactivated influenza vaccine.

CDR3 nucleotide sequence: TGTGCCAGTTCTGTAATCGGTCAGCCCCAGCATTTT. Residues: CASSVIGQPQHF. V and J are TRBV6-2 or TRBV6-3 and TRBJ1-5; D is undetermined. The ends were cut back, 9 bases at V and 6 bases at J, with 12 bases in the middle. In germline, CDR1 is MNHEY, CDR2 SVGEGT. The CDR3 covers 12 residues.

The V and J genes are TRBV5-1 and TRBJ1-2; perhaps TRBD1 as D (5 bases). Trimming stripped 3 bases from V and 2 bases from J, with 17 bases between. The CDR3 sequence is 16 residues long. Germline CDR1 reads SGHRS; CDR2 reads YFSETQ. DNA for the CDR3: TGCGCCAGCAGCTGGATACCCAAGACAGCCAACTATGGCTACACCTTC. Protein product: CASSWIPKTANYGYTF.

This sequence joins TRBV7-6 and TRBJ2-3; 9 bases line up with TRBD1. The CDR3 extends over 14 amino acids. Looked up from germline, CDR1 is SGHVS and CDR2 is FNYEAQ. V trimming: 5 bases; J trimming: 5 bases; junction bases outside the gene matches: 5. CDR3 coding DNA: TGTGCCAGCAGCGTCACAGGGGGCAAAGATACGCAGTATTTT. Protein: CASSVTGGKDTQYF.

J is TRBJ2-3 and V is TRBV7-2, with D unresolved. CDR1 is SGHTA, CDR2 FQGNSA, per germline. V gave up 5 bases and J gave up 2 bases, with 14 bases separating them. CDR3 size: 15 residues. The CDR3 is CASSQQVPPTDTQYF. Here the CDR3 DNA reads TGTGCCAGCAGCCAGCAGGTCCCCCCCACAGATACGCAGTATTTT. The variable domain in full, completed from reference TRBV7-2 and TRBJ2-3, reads GAGVSQSPSNKVTEKGKDVELRCDPISGHTALYWYRQSLGQGLEFLIYFQGNSAPDKSGLPSDRFSAERTGGSVSTLTIQRTQQEDSAVYLCASSQQVPPTDTQYFGPGTRLTVL.

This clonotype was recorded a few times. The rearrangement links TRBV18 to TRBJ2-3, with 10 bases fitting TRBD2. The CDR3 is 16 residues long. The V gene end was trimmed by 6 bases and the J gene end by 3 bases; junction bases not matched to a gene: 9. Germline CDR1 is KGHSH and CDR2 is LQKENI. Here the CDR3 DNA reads TGTGCCAGCTCCCTGACTAGCGGGTTTACTACAGATACGCAGTATTTT. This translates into CASSLTSGFTTDTQYF.

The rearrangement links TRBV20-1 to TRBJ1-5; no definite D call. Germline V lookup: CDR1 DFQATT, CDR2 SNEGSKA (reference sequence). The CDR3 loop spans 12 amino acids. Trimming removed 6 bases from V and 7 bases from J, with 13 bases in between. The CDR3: CSASDGHQPQHF. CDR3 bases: TGCAGTGCCTCGGACGGGCACCAGCCCCAGCATTTT.

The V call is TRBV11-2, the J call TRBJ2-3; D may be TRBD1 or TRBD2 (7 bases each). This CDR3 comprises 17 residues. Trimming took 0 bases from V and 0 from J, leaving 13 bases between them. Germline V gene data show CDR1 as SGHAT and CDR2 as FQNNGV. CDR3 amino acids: CASSLDQGGRSTDTQYF. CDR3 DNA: TGTGCCAGCAGCTTAGATCAGGGGGGGCGAAGCACAGATACGCAGTATTTT.

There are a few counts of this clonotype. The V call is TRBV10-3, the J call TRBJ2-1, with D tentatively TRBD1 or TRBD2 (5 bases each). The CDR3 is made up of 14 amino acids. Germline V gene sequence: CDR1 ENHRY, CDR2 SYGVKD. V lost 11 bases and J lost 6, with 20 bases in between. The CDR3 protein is CAVALGTGPNEQFF. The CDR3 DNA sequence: TGTGCCGTCGCCCTCGGGACGGGACCCAATGAGCAGTTCTTC.

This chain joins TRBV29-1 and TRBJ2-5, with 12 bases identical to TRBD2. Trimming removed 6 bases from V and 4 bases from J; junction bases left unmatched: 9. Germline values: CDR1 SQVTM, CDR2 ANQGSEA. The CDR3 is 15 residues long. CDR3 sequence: CSVVELAGGTETQYF. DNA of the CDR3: TGCAGCGTCGTGGAACTAGCGGGAGGAACAGAGACCCAGTACTTC.

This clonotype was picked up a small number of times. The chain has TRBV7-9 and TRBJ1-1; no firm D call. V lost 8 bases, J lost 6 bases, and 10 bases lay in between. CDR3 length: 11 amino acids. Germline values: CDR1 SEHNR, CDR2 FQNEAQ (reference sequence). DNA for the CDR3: TGTGCCAGCGGCGAGCTCTCTGAAGCTTTCTTT. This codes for CASGELSEAFF.